These T cell receptor beta chains were read from a single sample in a study of control samples from healthy donors and cancer patients. Using immunoSEQ multiplex PCR, the repertoire was profiled, and TCRdb retains in-frame clones only, with some absent. The sample shows 78,000 or so clones, roughly 80% of them seen only once. Sequenced input: blood. The receptors were gathered from a man in his forties or fifties in good health. The CDR3 runs from the conserved cysteine through the conserved F or W. D genes are given only for firm matches. For some rows the clone size is stated as once, few or many, or as a class when expanded; others skip it.

clone_size | j_call | v_call | d_call | cdr3_nt | cdr3_aa
. | TRBJ2-4 | TRBV6-1 | . | TGTGCCAGCAGGGTAGCACAGGGTTTAGACATTCAGTACTTC | CASRVAQGLDIQYF
once | TRBJ1-1 | TRBV15 | . | TGTGCCACCAGCAGAGATCCTCTTGAGGGCACTGAAGCTTTCTTT | CATSRDPLEGTEAFF
once | TRBJ2-7 | TRBV24-1 | TRBD1 | TGTGCCACCAGTGACCCCAGACAGGGCGGGGAGCAGTACTTC | CATSDPRQGGEQYF
. | TRBJ2-2 | TRBV29-1 | . | TGCAGCGTTGGGGCAGGGCACACCGGGGAGCTGTTTTTT | CSVGAGHTGELFF
. | TRBJ2-7 | TRBV7-2 | TRBD2 | TGTGCCAGCAGCTTAGACATAGCGGGAGGGAACGAGCAGTACTTC | CASSLDIAGGNEQYF
. | TRBJ1-6 | TRBV27 | . | TGTGCCAGCAGTTTACAGGGTATCGGTTCACCCCTCCACTTT | CASSLQGIGSPLHF
. | TRBJ1-3 | TRBV4-2 | . | TGTGCCAGCAGCCAAGAAGATCGGCACTCTGGAAACACCATATATTTT | CASSQEDRHSGNTIYF
. | TRBJ2-2 | TRBV15 | TRBD1 | TGTGCCACCAGCAGAGGGCAGGGGGTTGTTGGGGAGCTGTTTTTT | CATSRGQGVVGELFF
. | TRBJ2-3 | TRBV29-1 | TRBD2 | TGCAGCGCCGCGAAGGGGCGGACTAGCGGGAGCACAGATACGCAGTATTTT | CSAAKGRTSGSTDTQYF
. | TRBJ1-2 | TRBV7-2 | . | TGTGCCAGCAGCGTAACAGGGTCGAGGGGCTACACCTTC | CASSVTGSRGYTF
. | TRBJ1-1 | TRBV27 | . | TGTGCCAGCAGTGCCCAGGGGAACACTGAAGCTTTCTTT | CASSAQGNTEAFF
. | TRBJ1-1 | TRBV7-2 | TRBD1 | TGTGCCAGCAGCTTGACTTCATGGGACAGGACCTTGAACACTGAAGCTTTCTTT | CASSLTSWDRTLNTEAFF
. | TRBJ2-1 | TRBV4-3 | TRBD1 | TGCGCCAGCAGCCAAGATGCAGTAGGGACAGGGCTCTACAATGAGCAGTTCTTC | CASSQDAVGTGLYNEQFF
. | TRBJ1-5 | TRBV30 | . | TGTGCCTGGGCCCCGACGGCGACCGGCAATCAGCCCCAGCATTTT | CAWAPTATGNQPQHF
. | TRBJ2-3 | TRBV7-3 | TRBD2 | TGTGCCAGCAGCTTATTTGGGGGAGGGTCGGATACGCAGTATTTT | CASSLFGGGSDTQYF
. | TRBJ1-1 | TRBV30 | . | TGTGCCTGGACTTGGGGTAGAGGGGACACTGAAGCTTTCTTT | CAWTWGRGDTEAFF
once | TRBJ2-4 | TRBV11-2 | . | TGTGCCAGCAGCTTAAGGGGGAGCGGGTCCAAAAACATTCAGTACTTC | CASSLRGSGSKNIQYF
. | TRBJ1-5 | TRBV7-9 | TRBD1 | TGTGCCAGCAGCTTGGGACAGGGAGGGTCGCAGCCCCAGCATTTT | CASSLGQGGSQPQHF
medium-sized | TRBJ2-7 | TRBV10-3 | TRBD1 | TGTGCCATCAGTGAAACGGGACAGGGAGGCGAGCAGTACTTC | CAISETGQGGEQYF
once | TRBJ2-2 | TRBV30 | TRBD1 | TGTGCCTGGAGATCGGACAGGGGCAAGACCGGGGAGCTGTTTTTT | CAWRSDRGKTGELFF
. | TRBJ2-2 | TRBV6-5 | . | TGTGCCAGCAGTTATGGCGGGGAGCTGTTTTTT | CASSYGGELFF
. | TRBJ1-4 | TRBV10-3 | TRBD1 | TGTGCCACTCGAGACAGGGGGCTTGGTGAAAAACTGTTTTTT | CATRDRGLGEKLFF
. | TRBJ1-1 | TRBV6-5 | . | TGTGCCAGCAGGCGACGGGGTGGGGACACTGAAGCTTTCTTT | CASRRRGGDTEAFF
. | TRBJ2-1 | TRBV3-1/TRBV3-2 | TRBD2 | TGTGCCAGCAGCCACCTACTAGCGGGAAGCGACAATGAGCAGTTCTTC | CASSHLLAGSDNEQFF
. | TRBJ2-5 | TRBV5-1 | TRBD1 | TGCGCCAGCAGCTTGGATACAGGGGAAGAGACCCAGTACTTC | CASSLDTGEETQYF
few | TRBJ1-1 | TRBV5-1 | TRBD1 | TGCGCCAGCAGAGGAGTTGCAATCCGGGACAGGAGATCTGTGAACACTGAAGCTTTCTTT | CASRGVAIRDRRSVNTEAFF
. | TRBJ1-4 | TRBV2 | TRBD1 | TGTGCCAGCAGGACAGGGTGGTTTAATGAAAAACTGTTTTTT | CASRTGWFNEKLFF
. | TRBJ2-3 | TRBV7-6 | . | TGTGCCAGCAGCTTGACGACTCCATCAAGCACAGATACGCAGTATTTT | CASSLTTPSSTDTQYF
. | TRBJ2-1 | TRBV24-1 | TRBD2 | TGTGCCACCAGTGACCAGACTAGCGGGGTGGGGCGTGAGCAGTTCTTC | CATSDQTSGVGREQFF
. | TRBJ2-1 | TRBV28 | . | TGTGCCAGCAGTTTATTGGGGGATACCTACAATGAGCAGTTCTTC | CASSLLGDTYNEQFF
. | TRBJ2-7 | TRBV24-1 | . | TGTGCCACCAGTGATTTCCGGGGGTACGAGCAGTACTTC | CATSDFRGYEQYF
. | TRBJ1-4 | TRBV5-1 | TRBD1 | TGCGCCAGCAGCTTTGGGACAGGGTTGAATGAAAAACTGTTTTTT | CASSFGTGLNEKLFF
. | TRBJ2-7 | TRBV9 | . | TGTGCCAGCAGCGTAGGCACAGGGTATAATAACGAGCAGTACTTC | CASSVGTGYNNEQYF
once | TRBJ1-1 | TRBV30 | TRBD1 | TGTGCCTGGAGTGCCGGGACAGGGGTAACTGAAGCTTTCTTT | CAWSAGTGVTEAFF
. | TRBJ2-1 | TRBV5-4 | TRBD2 | TGTGCCAGCAGCTTGGGGACTAGCGGGGGGTACAATGAGCAGTTCTTC | CASSLGTSGGYNEQFF